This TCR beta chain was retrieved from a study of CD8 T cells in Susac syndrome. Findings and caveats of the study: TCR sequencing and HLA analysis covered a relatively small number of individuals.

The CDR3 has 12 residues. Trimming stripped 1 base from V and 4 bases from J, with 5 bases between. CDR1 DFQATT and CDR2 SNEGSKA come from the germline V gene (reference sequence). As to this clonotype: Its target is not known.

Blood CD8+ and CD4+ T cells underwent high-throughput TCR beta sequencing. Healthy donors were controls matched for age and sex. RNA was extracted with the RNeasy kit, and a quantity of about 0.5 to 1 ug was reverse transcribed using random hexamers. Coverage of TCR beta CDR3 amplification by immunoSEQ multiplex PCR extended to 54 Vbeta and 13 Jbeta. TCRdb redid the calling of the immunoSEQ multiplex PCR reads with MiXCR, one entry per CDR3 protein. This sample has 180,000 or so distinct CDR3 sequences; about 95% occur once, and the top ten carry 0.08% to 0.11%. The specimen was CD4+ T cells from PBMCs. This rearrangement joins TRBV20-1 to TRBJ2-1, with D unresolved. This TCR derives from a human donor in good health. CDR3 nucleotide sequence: TGCAGTGCTAGAGGGCAGTACAATGAGCAGTTCTTC. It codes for CSARGQYNEQFF.